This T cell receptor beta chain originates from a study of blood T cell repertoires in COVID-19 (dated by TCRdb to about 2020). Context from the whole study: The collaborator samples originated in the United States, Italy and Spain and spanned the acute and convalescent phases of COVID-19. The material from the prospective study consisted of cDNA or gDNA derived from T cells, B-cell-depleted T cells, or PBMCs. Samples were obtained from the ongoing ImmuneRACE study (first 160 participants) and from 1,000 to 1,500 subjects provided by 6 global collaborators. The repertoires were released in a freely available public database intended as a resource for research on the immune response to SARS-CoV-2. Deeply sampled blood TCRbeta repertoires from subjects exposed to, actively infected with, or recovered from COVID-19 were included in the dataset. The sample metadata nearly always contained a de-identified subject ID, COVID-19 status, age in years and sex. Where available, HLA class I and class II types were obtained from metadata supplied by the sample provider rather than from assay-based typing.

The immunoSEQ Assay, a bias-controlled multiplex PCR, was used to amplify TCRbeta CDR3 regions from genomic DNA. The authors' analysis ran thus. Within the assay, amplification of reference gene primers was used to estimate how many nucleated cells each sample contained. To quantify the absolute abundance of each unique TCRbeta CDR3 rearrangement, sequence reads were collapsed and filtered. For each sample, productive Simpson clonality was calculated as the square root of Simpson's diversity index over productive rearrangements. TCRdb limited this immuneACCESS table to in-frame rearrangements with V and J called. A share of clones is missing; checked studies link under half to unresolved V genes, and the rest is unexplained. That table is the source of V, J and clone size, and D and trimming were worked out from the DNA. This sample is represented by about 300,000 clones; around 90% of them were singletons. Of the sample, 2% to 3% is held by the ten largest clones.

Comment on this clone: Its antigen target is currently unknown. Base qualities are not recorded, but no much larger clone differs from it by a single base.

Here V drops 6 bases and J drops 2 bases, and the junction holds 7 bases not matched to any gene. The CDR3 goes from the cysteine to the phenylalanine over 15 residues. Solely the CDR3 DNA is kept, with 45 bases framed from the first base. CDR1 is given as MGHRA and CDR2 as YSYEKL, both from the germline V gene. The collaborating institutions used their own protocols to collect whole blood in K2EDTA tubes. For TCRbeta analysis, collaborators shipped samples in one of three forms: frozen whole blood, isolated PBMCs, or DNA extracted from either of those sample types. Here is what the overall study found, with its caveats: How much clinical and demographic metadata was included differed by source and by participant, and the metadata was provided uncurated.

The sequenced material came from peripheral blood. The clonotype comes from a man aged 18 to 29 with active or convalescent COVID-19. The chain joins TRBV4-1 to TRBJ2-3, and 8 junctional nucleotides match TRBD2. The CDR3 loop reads CASRQRGSLTDTQYF. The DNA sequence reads TGCGCCAGCAGACAGCGGGGGAGCCTCACAGATACGCAGTATTTT.